Below, 27 T cell receptor beta chains from the same sample are listed, as sequenced in a study of shared clonotypes between healthy human individuals (dated by TCRdb to 2019 to 2021). To prepare the library, the immunoSEQ multiplex PCR assay was applied. Drawn from immuneACCESS, this table holds only the in-frame rearrangements with V and J called that TCRdb kept. Clones are partly lost; checked studies trace under half to an unresolved V gene and leave the rest unexplained. This sample has under 2.5 million clones in its table, and 80% to 95% of those were observed once. The ten largest clonotypes hold about 0.41% of the sample. The sample consisted of naive CD4+ T cells from PBMCs. The cell subset or site label, read with the paper, signifies: CD45RA+ positively selected. The receptors originated from a man aged 18 to 30 in good health. Some clones in this sample may be carry-over from other donors' samples.

The V gene is TRBV18, the J gene TRBJ2-1; TRBD2 matches at 8 bases. The germline CDR1 and CDR2 sequences are KGHSH and LQKENI. The V gene end was trimmed by 3 bases and the J gene end by 7 bases; junction bases not matched to a gene: 11. The CDR3 has 16 residues. CDR3: CASSPFSGTVWNEQFF. CDR3 in DNA: TGTGCCAGCTCACCTTTTAGCGGGACGGTATGGAATGAGCAGTTCTTC.

In the case of this clone: Other DNA sequences of this sample code for an identical CDR3. V is TRBV5-1 and J is TRBJ2-5, with D unresolved. The germline V gene encodes CDR1 SGHRS and CDR2 YFSETQ. CDR3 size: 12 residues. The V end was cut by 3 bases, the J end by 5 bases, with 8 bases between. The chain's CDR3 is CASSSTQETQYF. The CDR3 DNA reads as TGCGCCAGCAGCTCGACCCAGGAGACCCAGTACTTC. Together with reference TRBV5-1 and TRBJ2-5, the CDR3 gives the full variable domain: KAGVTQTPRYLIKTRGQQVTLSCSPISGHRSVSWYQQTPGQGLQFLFEYFSETQRNKGNFPGRFSGRQFSNSRSEMNVSTLELGDSALYLCASSSTQETQYFGPGTRLLVL.

The chain carries TRBV4-2 and TRBJ2-3, with D perhaps TRBD1 or TRBD2 (5 bases each). The germline V gene has CDR1 LGHNA and CDR2 YNFKEQ. V was trimmed by 6 bases and J by 10 bases, leaving 17 bases between them. The CDR3 runs to 13 residues. CDR3 region: CASRPRGGWAQYF. The CDR3 bases are TGTGCCAGCAGACCGAGGGGCGGCTGGGCGCAGTATTTT.

The chain employs TRBV9 and TRBJ2-3; D not certain. Germline lookup yields CDR1 SGDLS and CDR2 YYNGEE. Trimming pared 3 bases from V and 4 bases from J, leaving 6 bases between. There are 12 residues in the CDR3. The CDR3 region is CASSAIADTQYF. The DNA of the CDR3 is TGTGCCAGCAGCGCGATAGCAGATACGCAGTATTTT.

The rearrangement uses TRBV6-6 and TRBJ2-5; possible D gene TRBD2, 6 bases. The CDR3 loop spans 15 amino acids. Germline V CDR1 and CDR2: MNHNY, SVGAGI (reference sequence). The V end was cut by 4 bases, the J end by 3 bases, with 15 bases between. Written as DNA, the CDR3 is TGTGCCAGCAGTTCTCGGGACTCAGCAGAAGAGACCCAGTACTTC. Translating it yields CASSSRDSAEETQYF.

The rearrangement joins TRBV2 to TRBJ1-1, with a possible D match to TRBD1 (5 bases). This CDR3 has 14 amino acids. The germline V gene encodes CDR1 SNHLY and CDR2 FYNNEI. Deletions cut 4 bases from V and 0 bases from J, with 9 bases between. The CDR3 DNA reads as TGTGCCAGCAGTGTCATCAGGGTGAACACTGAAGCTTTCTTT. Its translation is CASSVIRVNTEAFF.

The J gene is TRBJ2-7, the V gene TRBV5-1; TRBD1 might be the D (5 bases). Germline CDR1 is SGHRS and CDR2 is YFSETQ. Trimming took 0 bases from V and 2 from J, leaving 12 bases between them. The CDR3 has 15 amino acids. DNA for the CDR3: TGCGCCAGCAGCTTGGCCAGGGAAACCCCCTACGAGCAGTACTTC. This sequence encodes CASSLARETPYEQYF.

The chain employs TRBV28 and TRBJ2-7, with a weak D call TRBD2 (5 bases). V gave up 5 bases and J gave up 1 base, with 24 bases separating them. Germline CDR1 and CDR2: MDHEN and SYDVKM. The CDR3 covers 18 residues. DNA of the CDR3: TGTGCCAGCAGTCCCTTAGAGGCGGCTAGCCTCAAATCCTACGAGCAGTACTTC. This gives the protein CASSPLEAASLKSYEQYF.

This sequence joins TRBV27 and TRBJ2-2; a possible D gene is TRBD2 (6 bases). Germline assignment: CDR1 MNHEY and CDR2 SMNVEV (reference sequence). This CDR3 is 16 amino acids long. V dropped 4 bases and J dropped 6 bases, with 18 bases sitting between them. CDR3 sequence reads: CASSSRTTSDAGELFF. As DNA, the CDR3 is TGTGCCAGCAGTTCACGGACTACCTCGGACGCCGGGGAGCTGTTTTTT.

The chain couples TRBV21-1 to TRBJ2-1. TRBV21-1 represents a pseudogene. The CDR3 covers 12 residues. CDR3 sequence (DNA): TGTGCCAGCAGCAGGTCTGCCCCCGAGCAGTTCTTC. Protein product: CASSRSAPEQFF.

This clone has only one observation. Other DNA sequences within the sample encode an identical CDR3. The chain combines TRBV5-1 with TRBJ2-1, with 10 bases matching TRBD2. The CDR3 is 16 amino acids. Per the germline V gene, CDR1 is SGHRS and CDR2 is YFSETQ. Trimming removed 0 bases from V and 2 bases from J; junction bases left unmatched: 2. This chain's CDR3 is CASSLAAGGPYNEQFF. DNA for the CDR3: TGCGCCAGCAGCTTGGCAGCGGGAGGGCCCTACAATGAGCAGTTCTTC. Looking up the rest from reference TRBV5-1 and TRBJ2-1 gives the full variable domain: KAGVTQTPRYLIKTRGQQVTLSCSPISGHRSVSWYQQTPGQGLQFLFEYFSETQRNKGNFPGRFSGRQFSNSRSEMNVSTLELGDSALYLCASSLAAGGPYNEQFFGPGTRLTVL.

The DNA of the CDR3 is TGCGCCAGCAGCCAAGACGTCACTTCCCTCTATCAGCCCCAGCATTTT. Protein product: CASSQDVTSLYQPQHF. The genes are TRBV4-3 and TRBJ1-5; D is unclear. Per the germline V gene, CDR1 is LGHNA and CDR2 is YSLEER. V was shortened by 0 bases and J by 5 bases, with 14 bases between the two germline ends. The CDR3 is 16 amino acids.

The CDR3, as DNA: TGTGCCAGCAGACGGGACAGGGGGCATCAGCCCCAGCATTTT. Its protein product is CASRRDRGHQPQHF. This chain uses TRBV27 with TRBJ1-5, with TRBD1 matching 12 bases. V gave up 6 bases and J gave up 5 bases; unmatched junction bases: 2. Germline CDR1 reads MNHEY; CDR2 reads SMNVEV (reference sequence). This CDR3 comprises 14 residues.

The rearrangement joins TRBV9 to TRBJ2-7; 9 bases are shared with TRBD1. Per the germline V gene, CDR1 is SGDLS and CDR2 is YYNGEE. Unmatched junction bases numbered 9, after V lost 2 bases and J lost 3 bases. The CDR3 runs to 16 residues. In DNA form, the CDR3 reads TGTGCCAGCAGCGTGCACCGGGAGACAGGGGGCTACGAGCAGTACTTC. It is translated as CASSVHRETGGYEQYF.

The J gene is TRBJ1-5, the V gene TRBV19, with D possibly being TRBD1 (6 bases). The CDR3 sequence is 14 residues long. Germline CDR1 reads LNHDA; CDR2 reads SQIVND (reference sequence). V was trimmed by 7 bases and J by 4 bases, leaving 14 bases between them. The DNA for the CDR3 is TGTGCCAGTACGGGCAGGGGCGGTAATCAGCCCCAGCATTTT. Its translation: CASTGRGGNQPQHF.

The CDR3 nucleotides read TGCGCCAGCAGCCAAGACCCTCTTGTGGTTAATGAAAAACTGTTTTTT. Translated, it gives CASSQDPLVVNEKLFF. The rearrangement joins TRBV4-3 to TRBJ1-4; D is unresolved. The germline CDR1 and CDR2 sequences are LGHNA and YSLEER. V was pared by 0 bases and J by 4 bases, with 12 bases between. The CDR3 covers 16 residues.

J is TRBJ2-5 and V is TRBV14, with TRBD2 identical over 8 bases. Germline V gene lookup returns CDR1 SGHDN and CDR2 FVKESK. CDR3 size: 15 residues. The V segment lost 2 bases and the J segment 5 bases; nucleotides outside the gene matches: 7. CDR3 bases: TGTGCCAGCAGCCAAAGGACTAGCAACTCGGAGACCCAGTACTTC. Translating it yields CASSQRTSNSETQYF.

This rearrangement joins TRBV14 to TRBJ2-7; D is ambiguous. Deletions cut 1 base from V and 3 bases from J, with 13 bases between. This CDR3 comprises 15 residues. Germline V gene lookup returns CDR1 SGHDN and CDR2 FVKESK. CDR3 DNA sequence: TGTGCCAGCAGCCAAGGACGGAAAGGAAGCTACGAGCAGTACTTC. Its translation is CASSQGRKGSYEQYF.

The chain combines TRBV1 with TRBJ1-1. TRBV1 is a listed pseudogene. The CDR3 length is 13 residues. CDR3 DNA sequence: TGCACCAGCTGCCCCCAGGGAGAGACTGAAGCTTTCTTT. Its translation is CTSCPQGETEAFF.

The chain joins TRBV28 to TRBJ2-1; D is perhaps TRBD1 or TRBD2 (6 bases each). Per the germline V gene, CDR1 is MDHEN and CDR2 is SYDVKM. Trimming left V 5 bases short and J 5 bases short, with 16 bases between. The CDR3 sequence is 15 residues long. The CDR3 sequence is CASSPPGGLNNEQFF. In nucleotides, the CDR3 is TGTGCCAGCAGTCCCCCCGGGGGCCTAAACAATGAGCAGTTCTTC.

J is TRBJ2-1 and V is TRBV7-2, with D unresolved. Germline loops: CDR1 SGHTA, CDR2 FQGNSA. The CDR3 is 14 residues long. The V and J ends lost 7 bases and 4 bases respectively, with 14 bases between them. In nucleotides, the CDR3 is TGTGCCAGCAACCCTTCTCGCGGATACAATGAGCAGTTCTTC. It specifies CASNPSRGYNEQFF.

A note on this clone: Distinct nucleotide sequences in the sample also encode this CDR3. The chain has TRBV7-9 and TRBJ1-1; TRBD1 might be the D (6 bases). The CDR3 length is 14 residues. Trimming pared 5 bases from V and 4 bases from J, leaving 14 bases between. Germline V gene lookup returns CDR1 SEHNR and CDR2 FQNEAQ (reference sequence). The CDR3 loop is CASSPRGAGTEAFF. The CDR3 nucleotides read TGTGCCAGCAGCCCGAGGGGGGCAGGCACTGAAGCTTTCTTT.

V is TRBV9 and J is TRBJ2-3; D gene unclear. The germline V gene has CDR1 SGDLS and CDR2 YYNGEE. The CDR3 covers 17 residues. V lost 0 bases, J lost 4 bases, and 18 bases lay in between. The CDR3 DNA reads as TGTGCCAGCAGCGTAGGCGGAGCTAGAACGGGCGCAGATACGCAGTATTTT. Residues: CASSVGGARTGADTQYF.

The rearrangement uses TRBV10-3 and TRBJ2-4; D ambiguous. CDR3 length: 15 amino acids. Germline CDR1 is ENHRY and CDR2 is SYGVKD. V lost 2 bases and J 4 bases, leaving 12 bases between the germline ends. The CDR3 loop is CAISERAVLKNIQYF. The CDR3 region has the DNA TGTGCCATCAGTGAGAGGGCCGTTTTGAAAAACATTCAGTACTTC.

The J gene is TRBJ1-1, the V gene TRBV25-1; TRBD1 is a possible D gene (5 bases). Germline V lookup: CDR1 MGHDK, CDR2 SYGVNS. The V end was cut by 7 bases, the J end by 1 base, with 13 bases between. The CDR3 loop spans 14 amino acids. CDR3 bases: TGTGCCAGCAATCATTGGGGCCAGAACACTGAAGCTTTCTTT. Its protein is CASNHWGQNTEAFF.

Details on this clone: This specimen includes other DNA sequences encoding the same CDR3. The CDR3 sequence: CASSLGGLAGGHTDTQYF. CDR3 bases: TGCGCCAGCAGCTTAGGTGGACTAGCGGGAGGGCACACAGATACGCAGTATTTT. The chain carries TRBV5-1 and TRBJ2-3; 15 bases are a match to TRBD2. The germline gives CDR1 SGHRS, CDR2 YFSETQ. The CDR3 consists of 18 residues. Germline trimming cut 2 bases from V and 2 bases from J; bases unmatched to any gene: 6.

The rearrangement uses TRBV5-1 and TRBJ2-2; D is possibly TRBD2 (6 bases). The CDR3 spans 16 residues. The germline CDR1 and CDR2 sequences are SGHRS and YFSETQ. The V end lost 0 bases, the J end lost 2 bases, and 11 bases lay between the germline ends. The CDR3, as DNA: TGCGCCAGCAGCTTGGTGCCTAGCGCCAACACCGGGGAGCTGTTTTTT. Amino acid sequence: CASSLVPSANTGELFF. Filled out from reference TRBV5-1 and TRBJ2-2, the complete variable domain reads KAGVTQTPRYLIKTRGQQVTLSCSPISGHRSVSWYQQTPGQGLQFLFEYFSETQRNKGNFPGRFSGRQFSNSRSEMNVSTLELGDSALYLCASSLVPSANTGELFFGEGSRLTVL.